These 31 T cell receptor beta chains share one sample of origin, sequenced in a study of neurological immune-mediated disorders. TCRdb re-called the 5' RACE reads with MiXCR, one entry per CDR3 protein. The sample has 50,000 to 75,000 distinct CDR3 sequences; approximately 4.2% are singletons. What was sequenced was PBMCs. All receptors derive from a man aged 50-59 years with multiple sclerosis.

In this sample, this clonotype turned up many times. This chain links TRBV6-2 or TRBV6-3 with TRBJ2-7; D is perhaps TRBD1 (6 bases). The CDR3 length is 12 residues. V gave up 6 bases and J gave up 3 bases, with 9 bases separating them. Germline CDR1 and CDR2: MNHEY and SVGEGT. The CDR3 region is CASSSQGYEQYF. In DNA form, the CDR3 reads TGTGCCAGCAGCTCACAGGGCTACGAGCAGTACTTC.

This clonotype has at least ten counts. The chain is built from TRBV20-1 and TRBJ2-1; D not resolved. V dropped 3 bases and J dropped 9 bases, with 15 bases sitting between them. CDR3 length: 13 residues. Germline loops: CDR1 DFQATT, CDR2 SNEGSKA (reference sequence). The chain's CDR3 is CSARGPSVAEQFF. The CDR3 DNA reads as TGCAGTGCTAGGGGCCCTTCAGTCGCTGAGCAGTTCTTC.

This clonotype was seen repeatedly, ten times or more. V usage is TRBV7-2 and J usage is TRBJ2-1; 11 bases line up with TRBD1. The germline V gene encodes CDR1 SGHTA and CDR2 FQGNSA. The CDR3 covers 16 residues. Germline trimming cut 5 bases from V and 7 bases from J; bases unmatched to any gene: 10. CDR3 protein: CASSTDRDRGGNEQFF. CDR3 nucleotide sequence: TGTGCCAGCAGCACGGACCGGGACAGGGGGGGAAATGAGCAGTTCTTC.

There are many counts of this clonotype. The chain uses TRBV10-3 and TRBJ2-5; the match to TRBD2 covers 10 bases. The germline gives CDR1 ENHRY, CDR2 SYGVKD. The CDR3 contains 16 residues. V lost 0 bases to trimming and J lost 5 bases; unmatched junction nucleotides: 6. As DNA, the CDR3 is TGTGCCATCAGTGAGTCGGGACTAGCGTCCCGGGAGACCCAGTACTTC. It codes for CAISESGLASRETQYF.

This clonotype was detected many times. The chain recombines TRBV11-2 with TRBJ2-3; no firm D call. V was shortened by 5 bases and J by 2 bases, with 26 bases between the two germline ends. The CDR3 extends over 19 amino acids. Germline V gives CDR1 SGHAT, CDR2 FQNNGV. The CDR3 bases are TGTGCCAGCAGCAATAAACTGTGGGAAAGGAACAAGGCCACAGATACGCAGTATTTT. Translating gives CASSNKLWERNKATDTQYF.

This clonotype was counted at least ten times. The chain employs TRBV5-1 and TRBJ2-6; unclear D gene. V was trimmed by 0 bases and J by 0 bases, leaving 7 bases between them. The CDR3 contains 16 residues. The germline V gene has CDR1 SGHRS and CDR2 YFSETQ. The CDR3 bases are TGCGCCAGCAGCTTGGACAGCCACTCTGGGGCCAACGTCCTGACTTTC. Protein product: CASSLDSHSGANVLTF.

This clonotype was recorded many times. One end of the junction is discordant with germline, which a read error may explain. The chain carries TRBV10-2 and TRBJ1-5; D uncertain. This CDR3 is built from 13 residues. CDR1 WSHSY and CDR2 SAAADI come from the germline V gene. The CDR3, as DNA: TGCGCCAGCAGTGATTATGGTACTCAGCCCCAGAATTTT. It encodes CASSDYGTQPQNF.

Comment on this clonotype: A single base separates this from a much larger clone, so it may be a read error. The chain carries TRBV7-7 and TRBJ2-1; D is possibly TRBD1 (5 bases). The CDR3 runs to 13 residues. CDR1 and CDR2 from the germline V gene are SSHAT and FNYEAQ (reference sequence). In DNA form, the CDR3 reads TGTGCTAGCAGCTTGAAAAGGGGAAATGAGCAGTTCTTC. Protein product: CASSLKRGNEQFF.

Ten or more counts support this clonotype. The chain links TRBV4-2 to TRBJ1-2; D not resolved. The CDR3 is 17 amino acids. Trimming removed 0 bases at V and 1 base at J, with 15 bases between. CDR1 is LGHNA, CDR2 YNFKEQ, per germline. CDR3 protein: CASSQELTRLVNYGYTF. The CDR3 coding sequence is TGTGCCAGCAGCCAAGAGCTTACCCGCTTAGTTAACTATGGCTACACCTTC.

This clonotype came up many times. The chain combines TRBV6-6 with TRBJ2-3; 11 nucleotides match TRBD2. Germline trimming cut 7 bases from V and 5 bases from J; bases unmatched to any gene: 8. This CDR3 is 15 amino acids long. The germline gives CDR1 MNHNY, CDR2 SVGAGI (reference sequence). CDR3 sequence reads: CASTNSGGALDTQYF. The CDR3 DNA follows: TGTGCCAGCACTAATAGCGGGGGGGCCTTAGATACGCAGTATTTT.

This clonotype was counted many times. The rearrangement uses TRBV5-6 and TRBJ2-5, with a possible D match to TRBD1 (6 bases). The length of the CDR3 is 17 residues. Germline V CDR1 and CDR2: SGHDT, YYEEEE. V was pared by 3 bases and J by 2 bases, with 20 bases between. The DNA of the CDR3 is TGTGCCAGCAGCTCCTGGACAGCTCCGGACCGACAAGAGACCCAGTACTTC. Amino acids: CASSSWTAPDRQETQYF.

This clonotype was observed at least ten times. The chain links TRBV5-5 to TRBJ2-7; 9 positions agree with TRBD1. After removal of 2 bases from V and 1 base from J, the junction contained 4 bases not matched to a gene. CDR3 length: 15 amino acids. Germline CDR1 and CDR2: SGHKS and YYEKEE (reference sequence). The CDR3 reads CASSFGTGRSYEQYV. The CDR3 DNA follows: TGTGCCAGCAGCTTCGGGACAGGGCGTTCCTACGAGCAGTACGTC.

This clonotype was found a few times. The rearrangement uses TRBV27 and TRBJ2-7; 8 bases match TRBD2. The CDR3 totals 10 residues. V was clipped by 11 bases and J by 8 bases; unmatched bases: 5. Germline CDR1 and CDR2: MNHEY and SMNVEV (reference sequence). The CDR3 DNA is TGTGCCGTCGGGGGGGCCAAGCAGTACTTC. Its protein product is CAVGGAKQYF.

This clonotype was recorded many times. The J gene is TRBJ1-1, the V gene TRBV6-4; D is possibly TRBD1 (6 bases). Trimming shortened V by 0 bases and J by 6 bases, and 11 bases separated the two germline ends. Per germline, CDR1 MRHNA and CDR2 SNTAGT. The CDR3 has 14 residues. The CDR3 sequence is CASSDSKEGAEAFF. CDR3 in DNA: TGTGCCAGCAGTGACTCGAAAGAGGGGGCTGAAGCTTTCTTT.

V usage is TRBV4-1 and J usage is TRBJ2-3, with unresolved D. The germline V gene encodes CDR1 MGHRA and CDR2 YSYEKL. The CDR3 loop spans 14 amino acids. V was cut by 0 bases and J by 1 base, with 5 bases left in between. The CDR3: CASSQDRGTDTQYF. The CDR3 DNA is TGCGCCAGCAGCCAAGATCGGGGCACAGATACGCAGTATTTT.

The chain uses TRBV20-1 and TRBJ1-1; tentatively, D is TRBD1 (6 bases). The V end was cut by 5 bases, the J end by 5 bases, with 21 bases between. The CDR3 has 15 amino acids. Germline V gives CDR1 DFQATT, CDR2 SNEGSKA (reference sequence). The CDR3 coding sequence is TGCAGTGCTGAACCGGAGGGACAAGGGGGGACTGAAGCTTTCTTT. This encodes CSAEPEGQGGTEAFF.

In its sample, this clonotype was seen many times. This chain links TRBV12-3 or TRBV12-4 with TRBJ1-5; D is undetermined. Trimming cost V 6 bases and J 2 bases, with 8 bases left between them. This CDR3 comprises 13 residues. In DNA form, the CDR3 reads TGTGCCAGCAGGACCGGGCGCAATCAGCCCCAGCATTTT. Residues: CASRTGRNQPQHF.

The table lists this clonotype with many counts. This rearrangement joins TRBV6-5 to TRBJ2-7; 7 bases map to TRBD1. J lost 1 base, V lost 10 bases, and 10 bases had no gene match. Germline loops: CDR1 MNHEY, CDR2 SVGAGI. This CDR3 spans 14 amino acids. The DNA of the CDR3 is TGTGCCACAAGAATGAGGACAGGTTCCTACGAGCAGTACGTC. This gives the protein CATRMRTGSYEQYV.

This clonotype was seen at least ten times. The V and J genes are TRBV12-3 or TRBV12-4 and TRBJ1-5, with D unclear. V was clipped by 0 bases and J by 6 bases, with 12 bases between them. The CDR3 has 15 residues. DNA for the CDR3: TGTGCCAGCAGTTTAGCTTCGTGGGCCGGTCAGCCCCAGCATTTT. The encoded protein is CASSLASWAGQPQHF.

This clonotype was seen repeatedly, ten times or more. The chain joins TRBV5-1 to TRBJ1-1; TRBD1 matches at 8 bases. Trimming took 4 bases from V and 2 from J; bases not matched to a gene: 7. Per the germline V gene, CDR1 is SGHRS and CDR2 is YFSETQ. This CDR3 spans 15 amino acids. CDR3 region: CASSPRTGTNTEAFF. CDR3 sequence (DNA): TGCGCCAGCAGCCCCCGGACAGGGACAAACACTGAAGCTTTCTTT.

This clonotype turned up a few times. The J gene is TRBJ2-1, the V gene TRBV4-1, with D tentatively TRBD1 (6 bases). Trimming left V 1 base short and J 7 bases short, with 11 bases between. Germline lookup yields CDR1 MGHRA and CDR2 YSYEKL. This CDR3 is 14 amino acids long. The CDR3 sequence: CASSQVGRGNEQFF. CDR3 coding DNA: TGCGCCAGCAGCCAAGTAGGCAGGGGTAATGAGCAGTTCTTC.

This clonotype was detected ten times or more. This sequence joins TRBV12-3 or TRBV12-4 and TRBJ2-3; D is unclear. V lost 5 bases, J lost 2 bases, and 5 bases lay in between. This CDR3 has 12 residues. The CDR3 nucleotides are TGTGCCAGCAGTGCCCTCACAGATACGCAGTATTTT. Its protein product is CASSALTDTQYF.

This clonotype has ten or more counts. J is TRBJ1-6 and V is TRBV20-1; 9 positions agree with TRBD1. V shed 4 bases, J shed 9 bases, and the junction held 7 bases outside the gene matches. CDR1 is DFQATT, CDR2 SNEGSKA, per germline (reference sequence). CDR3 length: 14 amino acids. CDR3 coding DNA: TGCAGTGCTACAGGGACAGGGTCTGGTTCACCCCTCCACTTT. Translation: CSATGTGSGSPLHF.

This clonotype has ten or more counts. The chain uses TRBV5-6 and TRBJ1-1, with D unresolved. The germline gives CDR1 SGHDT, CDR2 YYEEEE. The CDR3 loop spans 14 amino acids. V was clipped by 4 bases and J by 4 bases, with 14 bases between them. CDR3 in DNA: TGTGCCAGCAGCGGTCTTTCGGGGTTCACTGAAGCTTTCTTT. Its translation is CASSGLSGFTEAFF.

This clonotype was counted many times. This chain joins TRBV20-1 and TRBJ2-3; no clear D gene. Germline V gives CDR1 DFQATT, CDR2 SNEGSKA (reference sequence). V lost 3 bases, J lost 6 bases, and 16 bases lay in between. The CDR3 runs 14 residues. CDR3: CSASGPLSADTQYF. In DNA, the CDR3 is TGCAGTGCTAGTGGTCCCTTGTCGGCGGATACGCAGTATTTT.

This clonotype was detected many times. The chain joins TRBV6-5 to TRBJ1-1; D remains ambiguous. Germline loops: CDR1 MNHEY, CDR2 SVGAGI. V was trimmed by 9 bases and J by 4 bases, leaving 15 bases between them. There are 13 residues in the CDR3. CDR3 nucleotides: TGTGCCAGTTCCCCGACATCCAGCACTGAAGCTTTCTTT. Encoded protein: CASSPTSSTEAFF.

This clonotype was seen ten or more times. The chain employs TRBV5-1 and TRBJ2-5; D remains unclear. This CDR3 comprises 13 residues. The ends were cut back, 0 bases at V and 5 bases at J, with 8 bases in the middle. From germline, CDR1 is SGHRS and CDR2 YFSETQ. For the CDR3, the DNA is TGCGCCAGCAGCTTGGGCTTCGTGGAGACCCAGTACTTC. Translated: CASSLGFVETQYF.

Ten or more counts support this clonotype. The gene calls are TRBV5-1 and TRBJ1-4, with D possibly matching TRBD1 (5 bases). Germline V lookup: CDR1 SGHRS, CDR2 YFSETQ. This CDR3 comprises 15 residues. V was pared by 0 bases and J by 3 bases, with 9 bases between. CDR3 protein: CASSLAGGSNEKLFF. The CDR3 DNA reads TGCGCCAGCAGCTTGGCCGGGGGGTCTAATGAAAAACTGTTTTTT.

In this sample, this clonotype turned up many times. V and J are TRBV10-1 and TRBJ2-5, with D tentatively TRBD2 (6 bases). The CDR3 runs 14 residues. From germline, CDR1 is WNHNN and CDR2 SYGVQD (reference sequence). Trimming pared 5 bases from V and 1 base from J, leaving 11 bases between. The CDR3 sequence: CASSSGDVQETQYF. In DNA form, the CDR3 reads TGCGCCAGCAGTTCGGGGGATGTCCAAGAGACCCAGTACTTC.

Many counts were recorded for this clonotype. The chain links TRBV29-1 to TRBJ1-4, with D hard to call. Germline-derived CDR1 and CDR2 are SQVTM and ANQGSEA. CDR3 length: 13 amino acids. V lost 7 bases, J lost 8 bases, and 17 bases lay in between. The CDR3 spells CSAATPPAEKLFF. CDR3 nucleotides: TGCAGCGCCGCGACCCCTCCGGCCGAAAAACTGTTTTTT.

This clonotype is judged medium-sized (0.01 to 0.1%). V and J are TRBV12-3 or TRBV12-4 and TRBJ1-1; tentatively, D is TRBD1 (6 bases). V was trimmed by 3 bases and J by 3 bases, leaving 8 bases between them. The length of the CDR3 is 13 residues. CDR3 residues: CASSFGGYTEAFF. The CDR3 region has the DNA TGTGCCAGCAGTTTTGGGGGCTACACTGAAGCTTTCTTT.